These 9 T cell receptor beta chains originate from one sample sequenced in a study of PD-1 blockade in classical Hodgkin lymphoma. The data were produced by immunoSEQ multiplex PCR, yet TCRdb's version contains in-frame clones alone and is incomplete. The sample consists of about 72,000 clones, about 92% of them appearing once. Every single patient, without exception, relapsed after autologous stem cell transplantation, and brentuximab vedotin exposure varied. The sequencing here drew on peripheral blood mononuclear cells (PBMCs), taken at baseline. The source is a human donor with classical Hodgkin lymphoma.

This clone was counted once. The CDR3 region is CASSLSIPQVRYEQYF. CDR3 bases: TGTGCCAGCAGTTTATCGATTCCCCAGGTTAGATACGAGCAGTACTTC. The rearrangement links TRBV27 to TRBJ2-7; D is unclear. V was shortened by 0 bases and J by 4 bases, with 16 bases between the two germline ends. The CDR3 extends over 16 amino acids. Germline CDR1 reads MNHEY; CDR2 reads SMNVEV (reference sequence).

The gene calls are TRBV29-1 and TRBJ2-1; 7 positions agree with TRBD2. This CDR3 is built from 13 residues. Germline assignment: CDR1 SQVTM and CDR2 ANQGSEA. Trimming cost V 8 bases and J 8 bases; bases outside gene matches: 12. The CDR3 DNA sequence: TGCAGCCTAAAGTGGCGGGAGTGGGATGAGCAGTTCTTC. It specifies CSLKWREWDEQFF.

The V call is TRBV27, the J call TRBJ1-2, with D possibly matching TRBD1 (6 bases). The CDR3 sequence is 13 residues long. Trimming removed 3 bases at V and 7 bases at J, with 12 bases between. Germline CDR1 is MNHEY and CDR2 is SMNVEV (reference sequence). CDR3 DNA sequence: TGTGCCAGCAGTTTTCGGGGGCTTGGTGGCTACACCTTC. It is translated as CASSFRGLGGYTF.

The CDR3 sequence: CASSLMGAPYEQYF. The CDR3 bases are TGTGCCAGCAGCTTAATGGGGGCACCCTACGAGCAGTACTTC. The V gene is TRBV7-3, the J gene TRBJ2-7; a weak D match, TRBD1 (6 bases). Trimming removed 1 base from V and 2 bases from J, with 9 bases in between. The CDR3 length is 14 residues. Germline assignment: CDR1 SGHTA and CDR2 FQGTGA.

The chain recombines TRBV9 with TRBJ1-2; 7 bases match TRBD1. The germline V gene has CDR1 SGDLS and CDR2 YYNGEE. This CDR3 spans 14 amino acids. With V trimmed by 3 bases and J by 0 bases, 2 bases remained unmatched. CDR3 sequence: CASSGTGANYGYTF. CDR3 in DNA: TGTGCCAGCAGCGGCACAGGGGCTAACTATGGCTACACCTTC.

V is TRBV11-1 and J is TRBJ2-2; 7 nucleotides match TRBD2. Unmatched junction bases numbered 3, after V lost 0 bases and J lost 5 bases. This CDR3 region has 15 residues. Germline V CDR1 and CDR2: SGHAT, FQDESV (reference sequence). The CDR3 nucleotides are TGTGCCAGCAGCTTAGCGGGAGGGCGGACCGGGGAGCTGTTTTTT. Its protein product is CASSLAGGRTGELFF.

This chain connects TRBV7-8 to TRBJ1-5; D ambiguous. Per the germline V gene, CDR1 is SGHVS and CDR2 is FQNEAQ. CDR3 length equals 17 residues. V lost 5 bases, J lost 2 bases, and 19 bases lay in between. Here the CDR3 DNA reads TGTGCCAGCAGCACTCTGATCCGTCCTAGGGGCAATCAGCCCCAGCATTTT. It codes for CASSTLIRPRGNQPQHF.

V usage is TRBV30 and J usage is TRBJ1-1; no clear D gene. Trimming left V 4 bases short and J 3 bases short, with 12 bases between. CDR3 length equals 13 residues. CDR1 and CDR2 (germline): GTSNPN, SVGIG (reference sequence). In DNA form, the CDR3 reads TGTGCCTGGACAGGAAACTTAGACACTGAAGCTTTCTTT. Translating it yields CAWTGNLDTEAFF.

The sample holds a few counts of this clone. The rearrangement joins TRBV29-1 to TRBJ2-7, with D unclear. V was pared by 7 bases and J by 4 bases, with 14 bases between. The V gene's germline CDR1 is SQVTM and CDR2 ANQGSEA. The CDR3 totals 12 residues. The CDR3 coding sequence is TGCAGCGCCGTCGGGCTCGAGTACGAGCAGTACTTC. Amino acid sequence: CSAVGLEYEQYF.